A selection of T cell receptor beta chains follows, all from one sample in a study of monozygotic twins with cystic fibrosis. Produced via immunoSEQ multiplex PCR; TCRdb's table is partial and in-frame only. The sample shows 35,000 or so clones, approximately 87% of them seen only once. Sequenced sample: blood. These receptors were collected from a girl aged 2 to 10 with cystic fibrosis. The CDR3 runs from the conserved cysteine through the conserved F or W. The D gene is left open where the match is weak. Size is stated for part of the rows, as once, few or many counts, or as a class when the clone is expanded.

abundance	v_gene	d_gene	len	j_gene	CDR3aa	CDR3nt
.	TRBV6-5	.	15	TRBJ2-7	CASSYSWTRGYEQYF	TGTGCCAGCAGTTACTCCTGGACCCGGGGCTACGAGCAGTACTTC
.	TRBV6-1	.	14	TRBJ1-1	CASHVGVGATEAFF	TGTGCCAGCCACGTGGGGGTAGGAGCCACTGAAGCTTTCTTT
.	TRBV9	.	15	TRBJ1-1	CASSIPPLGDTEAFF	TGTGCCAGCAGCATCCCCCCCCTTGGGGACACTGAAGCTTTCTTT
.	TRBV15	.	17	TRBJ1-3	CATSSLEVRSSGNTIYF	TGTGCCACCAGCAGTCTGGAGGTCCGAAGCTCTGGAAACACCATATATTTT
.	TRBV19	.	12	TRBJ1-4	CASSTRPGKLFF	TGTGCCAGTAGTACCCGACCTGGGAAACTGTTTTTT
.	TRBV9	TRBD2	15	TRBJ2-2	CASSLGGTSTGELFF	TGTGCCAGCAGCCTCGGGGGGACTAGCACCGGGGAGCTGTTTTTT
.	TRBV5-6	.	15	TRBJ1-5	CASSDGPISGQPQHF	TGTGCCAGCAGCGACGGACCGATTTCGGGTCAGCCCCAGCATTTT
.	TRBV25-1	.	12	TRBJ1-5	CASNVGNQPQHF	TGTGCCAGCAATGTAGGGAATCAGCCCCAGCATTTT
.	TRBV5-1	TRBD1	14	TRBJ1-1	CASSYGQADREAFF	TGCGCCAGCAGCTATGGACAGGCGGACCGGGAAGCTTTCTTT
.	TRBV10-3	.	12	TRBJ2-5	CARGGGRETQYF	TGTGCCAGAGGGGGTGGCAGGGAGACCCAGTACTTC
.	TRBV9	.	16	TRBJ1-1	CASSVEGWGENTEAFF	TGTGCCAGCAGCGTAGAGGGATGGGGAGAGAACACTGAAGCTTTCTTT
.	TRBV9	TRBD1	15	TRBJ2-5	CASSAPTGGQETQYF	TGTGCCAGCAGCGCACCGACAGGGGGACAAGAGACCCAGTACTTC
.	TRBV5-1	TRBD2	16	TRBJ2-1	CASSLSKLAGDNEQFF	TGCGCCAGCAGCTTGTCCAAGCTAGCGGGGGATAATGAGCAGTTCTTC
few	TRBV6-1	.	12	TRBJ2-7	CASSDPEYEQYF	TGTGCCAGCAGTGACCCCGAGTACGAGCAGTACTTC
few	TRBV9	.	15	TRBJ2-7	CASSVGVGKVYEQYF	TGTGCCAGCAGCGTAGGAGTAGGGAAGGTCTACGAGCAGTACTTC
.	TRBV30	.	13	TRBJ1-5	CAWSRVEGQPQHF	TGTGCCTGGAGCAGGGTTGAGGGTCAGCCCCAGCATTTT
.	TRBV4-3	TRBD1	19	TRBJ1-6	CASSQETTGGSSYNSPLHF	TGCGCCAGCAGCCAAGAAACGACAGGGGGAAGCTCCTATAATTCACCCCTCCACTTT
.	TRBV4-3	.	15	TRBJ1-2	CASSQGPGAMHGYTF	TGCGCCAGCAGCCAAGGGCCAGGGGCAATGCATGGCTACACCTTC
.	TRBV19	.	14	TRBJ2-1	CASNNRRSYNEQFF	TGTGCCAGTAATAACCGGCGCTCCTACAATGAGCAGTTCTTC
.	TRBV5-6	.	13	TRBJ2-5	CASSLDNQETQYF	TGTGCCAGCAGCTTGGACAACCAAGAGACCCAGTACTTC
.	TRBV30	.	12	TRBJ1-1	CAWSSGKTEAFF	TGTGCCTGGAGTAGCGGAAAAACTGAAGCTTTCTTT
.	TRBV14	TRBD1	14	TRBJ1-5	CASSPGQVGQPQHF	TGTGCCAGCAGCCCCGGACAGGTAGGGCAGCCCCAGCATTTT
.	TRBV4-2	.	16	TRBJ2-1	CASSQGGQGRGNEQFF	TGTGCCAGCAGCCAAGGGGGCCAGGGGAGAGGCAATGAGCAGTTCTTC
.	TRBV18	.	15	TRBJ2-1	CASSPSLEAYNEQFF	TGTGCCAGCTCACCAAGTCTGGAGGCCTACAATGAGCAGTTCTTC
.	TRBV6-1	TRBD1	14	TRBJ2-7	CASSEAGGLYEQYF	TGTGCCAGCAGTGAAGCAGGGGGCCTCTACGAGCAGTACTTC
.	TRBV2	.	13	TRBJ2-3	CASTARITDTQYF	TGTGCCAGCACCGCTCGGATCACAGATACGCAGTATTTT
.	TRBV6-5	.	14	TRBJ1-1	CASRAGGSNTEAFF	TGTGCCAGCAGGGCCGGGGGATCGAACACTGAAGCTTTCTTT
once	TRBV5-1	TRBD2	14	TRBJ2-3	CASRSGGSTDTQYF	TGCGCCAGCAGAAGCGGGGGGAGCACAGATACGCAGTATTTT
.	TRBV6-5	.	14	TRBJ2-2	CARFPGQNTGELFF	TGTGCCAGGTTCCCGGGACAGAACACCGGGGAGCTGTTTTTT
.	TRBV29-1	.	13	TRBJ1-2	CSVWARVPYGYTF	TGCAGCGTTTGGGCCAGGGTTCCCTATGGCTACACCTTC
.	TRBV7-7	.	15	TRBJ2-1	CASSLTDSSYNEQFF	TGTGCCAGCAGCTTAACGGACAGCTCCTACAATGAGCAGTTCTTC
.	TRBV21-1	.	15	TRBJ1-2	CASSRKDTSNYGYTF	TGTGCCAGCAGCCGAAAGGACACTTCTAACTATGGCTACACCTTC
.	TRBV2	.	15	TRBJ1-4	CASSPTGRGAEKLFF	TGTGCCAGCAGTCCCACCGGTAGGGGAGCGGAAAAACTGTTTTTT
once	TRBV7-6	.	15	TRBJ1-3	CASSLLGQKVDTIYF	TGTGCCAGCAGCTTACTAGGTCAAAAGGTAGACACCATATATTTT
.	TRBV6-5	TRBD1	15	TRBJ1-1	CASSSSGTGDTEAFF	TGTGCCAGCAGTTCCTCTGGGACAGGGGACACTGAAGCTTTCTTT
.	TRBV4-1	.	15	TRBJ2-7	CASSQVGEYSYEQYF	TGCGCCAGCAGCCAAGTGGGAGAGTACTCCTACGAGCAGTACTTC
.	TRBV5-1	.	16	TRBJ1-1	CASSLDARTASTEAFF	TGCGCCAGCAGCCTTGACGCCAGGACAGCGAGTACTGAAGCTTTCTTT
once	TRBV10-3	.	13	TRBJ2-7	CAISRDSDHEQYF	TGTGCCATCTCTCGGGATAGCGACCACGAGCAGTACTTC
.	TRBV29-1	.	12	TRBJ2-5	CSVVARKETQYF	TGCAGCGTTGTGGCGAGAAAAGAGACCCAGTACTTC
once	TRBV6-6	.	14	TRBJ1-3	CASSYQSSGNTIYF	TGTGCCAGCAGTTACCAGAGCTCTGGAAACACCATATATTTT
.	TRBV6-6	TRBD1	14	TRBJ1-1	CASRQTGVNTEAFF	TGTGCCAGCAGGCAGACAGGGGTGAACACTGAAGCTTTCTTT
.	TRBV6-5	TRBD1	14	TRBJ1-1	CASSSKQGGTEAFF	TGTGCCAGCAGTTCGAAACAGGGGGGCACTGAAGCTTTCTTT
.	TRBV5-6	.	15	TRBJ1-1	CASSFPRRSNTEAFF	TGTGCCAGCAGCTTCCCTCGGAGGTCGAACACTGAAGCTTTCTTT
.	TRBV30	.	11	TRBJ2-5	CAWRGEETQYF	TGTGCCTGGAGGGGGGAAGAGACCCAGTACTTC
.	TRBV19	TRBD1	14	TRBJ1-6	CASSPDRGSSPLHF	TGTGCCAGTAGTCCCGACAGGGGGAGTTCACCCCTCCACTTT